Below, one TCR beta chain is given with its context. Its antigen is not identified. These data originate in a study of shared clonotypes between healthy human individuals. Study findings and constraints: Sampling was confined to blood; repertoires within tissues likely differ.

Splitting the CD4+ cells yielded a CD45RA+ naive subset and a CD45RA-negative memory subset. J gave up 2 bases and V 4 bases, and 4 bases lay outside the gene matches. Germline V gene lookup returns CDR1 LNHNV and CDR2 YYDKDF (reference sequence). The CDR3 totals 15 residues. Deep was the level used in running the assay. A roughly 200 ng quantity of DNA, 30,000 to 35,000 T cell genomes, went into the sorted-subset replicate PCRs. Generated by immunoSEQ multiplex PCR, the TCRdb table keeps only in-frame clones and is missing some. This sample yields millions of clones, of which over 85% are seen a single time; 0.13% belongs to the top ten.

This sequence originates from a man aged 18-30 years in good health. Material: naive CD4+ T cells sorted from blood. Documented subset: CD45RA+ positively selected. The chain recombines TRBV15 with TRBJ2-1; TRBD2 aligns across 8 bases. For the CDR3, the DNA is TGTGCCACCAGCATTGCGGGGGGCACCTACAATGAGCAGTTCTTC. Translating it yields CATSIAGGTYNEQFF. Combining the CDR3 with reference TRBV15 and TRBJ2-1 gives the whole variable domain DAMVIQNPRYQVTQFGKPVTLSCSQTLNHNVMYWYQQKSSQAPKLLFHYYDKDFNNEADTPDNFQSRRPNTSFCFLDIRSPGLGDTAMYLCATSIAGGTYNEQFFGPGTRLTVL.